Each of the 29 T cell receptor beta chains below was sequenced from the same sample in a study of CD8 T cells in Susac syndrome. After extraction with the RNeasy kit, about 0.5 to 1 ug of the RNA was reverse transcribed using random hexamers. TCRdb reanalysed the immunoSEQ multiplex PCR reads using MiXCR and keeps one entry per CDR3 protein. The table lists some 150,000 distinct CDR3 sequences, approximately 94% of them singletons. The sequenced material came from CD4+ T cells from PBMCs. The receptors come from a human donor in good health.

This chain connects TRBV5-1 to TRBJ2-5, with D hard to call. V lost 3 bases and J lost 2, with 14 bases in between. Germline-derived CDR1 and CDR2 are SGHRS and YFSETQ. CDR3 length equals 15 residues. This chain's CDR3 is CASSSTELLQETQYF. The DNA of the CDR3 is TGCGCCAGCAGCTCAACAGAATTACTTCAAGAGACCCAGTACTTC.

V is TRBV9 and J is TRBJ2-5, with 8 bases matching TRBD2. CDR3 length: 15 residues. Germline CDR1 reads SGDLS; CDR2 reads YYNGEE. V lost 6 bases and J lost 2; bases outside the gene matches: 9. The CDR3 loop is CASTPGLGFQETQYF. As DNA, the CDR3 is TGTGCCAGCACCCCGGGACTAGGCTTTCAAGAGACCCAGTACTTC.

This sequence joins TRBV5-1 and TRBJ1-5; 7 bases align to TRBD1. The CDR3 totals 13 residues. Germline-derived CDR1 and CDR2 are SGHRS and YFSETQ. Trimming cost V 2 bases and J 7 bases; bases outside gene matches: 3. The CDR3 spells CASSFGQEQPQHF. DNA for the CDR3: TGCGCCAGCAGCTTCGGACAGGAGCAGCCCCAGCATTTT. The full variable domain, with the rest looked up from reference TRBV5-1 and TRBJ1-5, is KAGVTQTPRYLIKTRGQQVTLSCSPISGHRSVSWYQQTPGQGLQFLFEYFSETQRNKGNFPGRFSGRQFSNSRSEMNVSTLELGDSALYLCASSFGQEQPQHFGDGTRLSIL.

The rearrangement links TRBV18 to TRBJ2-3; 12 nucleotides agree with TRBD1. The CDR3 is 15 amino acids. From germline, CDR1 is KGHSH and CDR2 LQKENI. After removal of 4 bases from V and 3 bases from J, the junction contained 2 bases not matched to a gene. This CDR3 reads CASSRDRGQTDTQYF. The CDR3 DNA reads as TGTGCCAGCTCACGGGACAGGGGGCAGACAGATACGCAGTATTTT.

The CDR3 reads CSAPRGGWGRGETQYF. CDR3 nucleotide sequence: TGCAGTGCTCCAAGAGGGGGTTGGGGGCGGGGAGAGACCCAGTACTTC. This chain joins TRBV20-1 and TRBJ2-5; the D call may be TRBD1 or TRBD2 (6 bases each). CDR3 size: 16 residues. The V end was cut by 5 bases, the J end by 4 bases, with 23 bases between. Germline CDR1 and CDR2: DFQATT and SNEGSKA (reference sequence).

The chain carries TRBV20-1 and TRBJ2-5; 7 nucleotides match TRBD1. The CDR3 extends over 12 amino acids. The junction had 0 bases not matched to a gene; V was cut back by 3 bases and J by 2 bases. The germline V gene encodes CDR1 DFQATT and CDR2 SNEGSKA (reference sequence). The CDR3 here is CSARGQQETQYF. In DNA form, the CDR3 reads TGCAGTGCTAGGGGACAGCAAGAGACCCAGTACTTC.

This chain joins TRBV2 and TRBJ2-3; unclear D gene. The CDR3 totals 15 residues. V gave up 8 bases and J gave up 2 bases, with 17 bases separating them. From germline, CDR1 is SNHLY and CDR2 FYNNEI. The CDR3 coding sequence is TGTGCCAGCCATGAGACTGGTCGTTACACAGATACGCAGTATTTT. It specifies CASHETGRYTDTQYF.

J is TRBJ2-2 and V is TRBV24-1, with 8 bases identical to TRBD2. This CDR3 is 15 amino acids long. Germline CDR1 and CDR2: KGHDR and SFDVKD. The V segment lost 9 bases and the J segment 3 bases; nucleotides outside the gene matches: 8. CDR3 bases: TGTGCCACCTCGGATCACGGGAGGGACACCGGGGAGCTGTTTTTT. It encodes CATSDHGRDTGELFF.

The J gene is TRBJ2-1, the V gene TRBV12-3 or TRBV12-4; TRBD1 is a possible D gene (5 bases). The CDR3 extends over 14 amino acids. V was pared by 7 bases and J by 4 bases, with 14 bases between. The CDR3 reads CASTRTIGYNEQFF. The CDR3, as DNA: TGTGCCAGCACCAGGACAATCGGGTACAATGAGCAGTTCTTC.

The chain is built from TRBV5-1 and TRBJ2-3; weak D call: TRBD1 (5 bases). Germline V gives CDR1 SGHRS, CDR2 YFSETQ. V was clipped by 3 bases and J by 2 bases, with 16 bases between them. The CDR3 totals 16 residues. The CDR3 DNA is TGCGCCAGCAGCTCGGACACCATAATTTACACAGATACGCAGTATTTT. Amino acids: CASSSDTIIYTDTQYF.

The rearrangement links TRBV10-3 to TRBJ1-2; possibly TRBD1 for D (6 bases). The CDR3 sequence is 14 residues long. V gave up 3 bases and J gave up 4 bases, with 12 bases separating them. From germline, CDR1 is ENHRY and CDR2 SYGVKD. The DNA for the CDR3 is TGTGCCATCAGTGATGGGGGGCTTATCTATGGCTACACCTTC. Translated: CAISDGGLIYGYTF.

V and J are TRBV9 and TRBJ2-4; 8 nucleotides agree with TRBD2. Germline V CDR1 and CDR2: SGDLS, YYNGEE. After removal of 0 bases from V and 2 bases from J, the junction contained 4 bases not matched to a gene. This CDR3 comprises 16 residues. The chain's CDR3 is CASSVGQRETKNIQYF. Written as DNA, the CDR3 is TGTGCCAGCAGCGTAGGTCAGCGGGAGACCAAAAACATTCAGTACTTC.

This chain's CDR3 is CASTTGGMNTEAFF. CDR3 bases: TGTGCCAGCACTACGGGGGGGATGAACACTGAAGCTTTCTTT. The chain is built from TRBV27 and TRBJ1-1, with D tentatively TRBD1 (5 bases). Germline lookup yields CDR1 MNHEY and CDR2 SMNVEV (reference sequence). V lost 7 bases and J lost 0, with 12 bases in between. The CDR3 has 14 residues.

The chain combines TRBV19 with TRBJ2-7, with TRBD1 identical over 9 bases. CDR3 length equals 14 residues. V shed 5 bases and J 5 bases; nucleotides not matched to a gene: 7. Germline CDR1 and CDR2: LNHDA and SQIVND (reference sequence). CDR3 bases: TGTGCCAGTAGTTGGGGACAGGGCCTCAACGAGCAGTACTTC. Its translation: CASSWGQGLNEQYF. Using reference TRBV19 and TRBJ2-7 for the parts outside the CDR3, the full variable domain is DGGITQSPKYLFRKEGQNVTLSCEQNLNHDAMYWYRQDPGQGLRLIYYSQIVNDFQKGDIAEGYSVSREKKESFPLTVTSAQKNPTAFYLCASSWGQGLNEQYFGPGTRLTVT.

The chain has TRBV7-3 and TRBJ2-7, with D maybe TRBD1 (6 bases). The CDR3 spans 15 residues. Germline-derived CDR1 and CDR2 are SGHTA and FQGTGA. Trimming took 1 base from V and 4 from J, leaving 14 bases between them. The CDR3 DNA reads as TGTGCCAGCAGCTTAATCTCCGGGACACCGTACGAGCAGTACTTC. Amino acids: CASSLISGTPYEQYF.

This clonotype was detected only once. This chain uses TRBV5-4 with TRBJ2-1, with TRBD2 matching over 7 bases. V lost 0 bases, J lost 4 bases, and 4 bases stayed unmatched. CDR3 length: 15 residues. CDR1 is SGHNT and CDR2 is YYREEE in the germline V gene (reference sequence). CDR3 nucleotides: TGTGCCAGCAGCTTGGTCGGGAGGCCATACAATGAGCAGTTCTTC. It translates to CASSLVGRPYNEQFF.

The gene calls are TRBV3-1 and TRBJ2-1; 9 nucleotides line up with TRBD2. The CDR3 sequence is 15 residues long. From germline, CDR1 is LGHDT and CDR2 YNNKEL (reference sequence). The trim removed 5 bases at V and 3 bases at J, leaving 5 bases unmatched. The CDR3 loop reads CASSYRTSDYNEQFF. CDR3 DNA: TGTGCCAGCAGCTACCGGACTAGCGACTACAATGAGCAGTTCTTC.

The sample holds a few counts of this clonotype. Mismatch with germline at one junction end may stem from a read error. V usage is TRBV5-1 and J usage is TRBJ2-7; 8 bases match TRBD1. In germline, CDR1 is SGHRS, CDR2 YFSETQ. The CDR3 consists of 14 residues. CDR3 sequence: CASSLGQGVYEQYF. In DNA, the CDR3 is TGTGCCAGCAGCCTAGGACAGGGCGTCTACGAGCAGTACTTC.

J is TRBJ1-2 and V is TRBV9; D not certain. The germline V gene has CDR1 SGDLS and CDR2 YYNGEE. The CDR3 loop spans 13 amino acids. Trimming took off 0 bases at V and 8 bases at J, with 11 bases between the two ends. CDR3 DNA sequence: TGTGCCAGCAGCGTAGCGGAGGGCCCGGGCTACACCTTC. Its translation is CASSVAEGPGYTF.

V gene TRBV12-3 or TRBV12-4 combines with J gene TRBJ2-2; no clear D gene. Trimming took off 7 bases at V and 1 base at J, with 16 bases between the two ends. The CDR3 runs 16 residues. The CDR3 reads CASTWLAVKNTGELFF. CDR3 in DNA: TGTGCCAGCACATGGTTGGCGGTTAAGAACACCGGGGAGCTGTTTTTT.

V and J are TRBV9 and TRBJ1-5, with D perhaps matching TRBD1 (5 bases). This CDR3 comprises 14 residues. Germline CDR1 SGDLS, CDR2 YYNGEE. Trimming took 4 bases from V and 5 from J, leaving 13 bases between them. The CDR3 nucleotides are TGTGCCAGCAGCAACGACGGGGCTTATCAGCCCCAGCATTTT. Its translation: CASSNDGAYQPQHF.

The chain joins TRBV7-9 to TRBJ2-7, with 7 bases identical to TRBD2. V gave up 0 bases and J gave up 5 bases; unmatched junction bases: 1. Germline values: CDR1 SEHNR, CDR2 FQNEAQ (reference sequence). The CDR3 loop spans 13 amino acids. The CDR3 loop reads CASSLAGGDEQYF. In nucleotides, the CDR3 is TGTGCCAGCAGCTTAGCGGGAGGGGACGAGCAGTACTTC.

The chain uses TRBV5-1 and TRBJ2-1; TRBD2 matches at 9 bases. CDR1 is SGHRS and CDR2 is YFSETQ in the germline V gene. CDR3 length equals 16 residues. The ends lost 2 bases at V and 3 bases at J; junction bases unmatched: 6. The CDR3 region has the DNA TGCGCCAGCAGCTTCACTATTAGCGGGAGCTACAATGAGCAGTTCTTC. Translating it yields CASSFTISGSYNEQFF.

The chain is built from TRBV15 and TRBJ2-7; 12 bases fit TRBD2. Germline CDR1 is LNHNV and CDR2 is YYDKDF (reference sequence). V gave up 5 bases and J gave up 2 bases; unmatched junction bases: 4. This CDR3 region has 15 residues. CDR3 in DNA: TGTGCCACCAGCGGTGGACTAGCGGGACCCTACGAGCAGTACTTC. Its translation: CATSGGLAGPYEQYF. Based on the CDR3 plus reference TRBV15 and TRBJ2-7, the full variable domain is DAMVIQNPRYQVTQFGKPVTLSCSQTLNHNVMYWYQQKSSQAPKLLFHYYDKDFNNEADTPDNFQSRRPNTSFCFLDIRSPGLGDTAMYLCATSGGLAGPYEQYFGPGTRLTVT.

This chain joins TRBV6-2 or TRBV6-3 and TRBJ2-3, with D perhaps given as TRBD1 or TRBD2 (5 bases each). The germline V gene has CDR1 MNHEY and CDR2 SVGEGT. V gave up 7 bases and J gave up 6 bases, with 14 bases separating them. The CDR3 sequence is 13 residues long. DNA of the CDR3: TGTGCCAGCACCGAACGAGGGGCGGATACGCAGTATTTT. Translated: CASTERGADTQYF.

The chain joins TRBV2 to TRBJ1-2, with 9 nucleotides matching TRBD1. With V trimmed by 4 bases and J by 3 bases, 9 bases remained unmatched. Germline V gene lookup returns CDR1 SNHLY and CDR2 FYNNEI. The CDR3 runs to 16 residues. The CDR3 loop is CASSGNRDRAHYGYTF. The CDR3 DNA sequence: TGTGCCAGCAGTGGCAACCGGGACAGGGCCCACTATGGCTACACCTTC.

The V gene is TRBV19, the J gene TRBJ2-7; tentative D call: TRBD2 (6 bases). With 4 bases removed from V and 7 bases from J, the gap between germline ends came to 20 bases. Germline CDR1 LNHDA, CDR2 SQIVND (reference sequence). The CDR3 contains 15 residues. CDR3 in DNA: TGTGCCAGTAGTAGAGAGGCAACGGGAGTGGATGAGCAGTACTTC. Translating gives CASSREATGVDEQYF.

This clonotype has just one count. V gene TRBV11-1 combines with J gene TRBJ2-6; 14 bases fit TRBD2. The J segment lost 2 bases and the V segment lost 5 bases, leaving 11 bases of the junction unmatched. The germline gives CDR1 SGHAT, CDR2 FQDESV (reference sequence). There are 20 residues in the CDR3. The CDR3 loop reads CASSKRWGLAGETGANVLTF. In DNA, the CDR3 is TGTGCCAGCAGCAAGAGGTGGGGACTAGCGGGAGAGACTGGGGCCAACGTCCTGACTTTC.

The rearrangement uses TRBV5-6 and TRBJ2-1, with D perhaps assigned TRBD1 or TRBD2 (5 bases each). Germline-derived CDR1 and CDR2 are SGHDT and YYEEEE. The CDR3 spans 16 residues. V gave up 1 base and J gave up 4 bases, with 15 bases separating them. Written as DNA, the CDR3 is TGTGCCAGCAGCTTGTTCACGGGGCAACAATACAATGAGCAGTTCTTC. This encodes CASSLFTGQQYNEQFF.